This T cell receptor (beta chain) was documented in a study of shared clonotypes between healthy human individuals. V lost 3 bases to trimming and J lost 0 bases, with 9 bases between them. The length of the CDR3 is 15 residues. CDR1 and CDR2 (germline): KGHSH, LQKENI. The authors distributed each subset's genomic DNA evenly over several immunoSEQ plates. TCRdb keeps only in-frame clones here, not all; method: immunoSEQ multiplex PCR. The sample consists of about 490,000 clones, less than 80% of them appearing once. The source is a middle-aged woman in good health. Some clones in this sample may be carry-over from other donors' samples. The specimen was PBMCs. The chain has TRBV18 and TRBJ1-3; no clear D gene. As DNA, the CDR3 is TGTGCCAGCTCACCCAGCATCTCCTCTGGAAACACCATATATTTT. It is translated as CASSPSISSGNTIYF.